This is a list of T cell receptor beta chains from one sample in a study of Graves' ophthalmopathy and Graves' hyperthyroidism. TCRdb analysed the multiplex PCR reads with MiXCR anew, one entry per CDR3 protein. The sample contains under 350,000 distinct CDR3 sequences, about 17% of which appear only once. The material sequenced was peripheral blood. These receptors all come from an adult man with Graves' ophthalmopathy. CDR3s include the opening cysteine and the closing phenylalanine or tryptophan. Each record gives: clone size, V gene, D gene, J gene, CDR3 protein, CDR3 DNA. A D gene is named only where the DNA matches it firmly. The size field is filled for only some rows; it gives once, few, many or a size class.

clone_size: many
v_call: TRBV30
d_call: TRBD1
j_call: TRBJ1-1
cdr3_aa: CAWRRVSWDRGRWNTEAFF
cdr3_nt: TGTGCCTGGAGGAGGGTTTCTTGGGACAGGGGGCGTTGGAACACTGAAGCTTTCTTT

clone_size: -
v_call: TRBV18
d_call: -
j_call: TRBJ2-2
cdr3_aa: CASSPPFPGELFF
cdr3_nt: TGTGCCAGCTCACCCCCGTTTCCCGGGGAGCTGTTTTTT

clone_size: many
v_call: TRBV6-5
d_call: -
j_call: TRBJ2-7
cdr3_aa: CASRTDRLSTEQYF
cdr3_nt: TGTGCCAGCAGAACCGACAGATTATCTACAGAGCAGTACTTC

clone_size: many
v_call: TRBV20-1
d_call: TRBD2
j_call: TRBJ2-5
cdr3_aa: CSAKGLAGGRQETQYF
cdr3_nt: TGCAGTGCTAAGGGACTAGCGGGAGGGAGACAAGAGACCCAGTACTTC

clone_size: few
v_call: TRBV24-1
d_call: -
j_call: TRBJ2-5
cdr3_aa: CATSDSLGAGGETQYF
cdr3_nt: TGTGCCACCAGTGACTCCCTGGGGGCAGGGGGGGAGACCCAGTACTTC

clone_size: -
v_call: TRBV12-3/TRBV12-4
d_call: -
j_call: TRBJ2-2
cdr3_aa: CATTLAGGIPGSCFF
cdr3_nt: -

clone_size: many
v_call: TRBV7-3
d_call: -
j_call: TRBJ1-1
cdr3_aa: CASSSGGGNTEAFF
cdr3_nt: TGTGCCAGCAGCTCGGGGGGTGGGAACACTGAAGCTTTCTTT

clone_size: many
v_call: TRBV29-1
d_call: TRBD1
j_call: TRBJ1-6
cdr3_aa: CSVGQDLNSPLHF
cdr3_nt: TGCAGCGTGGGACAGGACTTGAATTCACCCCTCCACTTT

clone_size: many
v_call: TRBV28
d_call: -
j_call: TRBJ1-2
cdr3_aa: CASSAGDYGYTF
cdr3_nt: TGTGCCAGCAGTGCAGGGGATTATGGCTACACCTTC

clone_size: many
v_call: TRBV6-1
d_call: -
j_call: TRBJ1-1
cdr3_aa: CASSGTPGPRGTEAFF
cdr3_nt: TGTGCCAGCAGTGGAACTCCTGGGCCACGGGGCACTGAAGCTTTCTTT

clone_size: many
v_call: TRBV20-1
d_call: -
j_call: TRBJ2-7
cdr3_aa: CSARDPGFEQYF
cdr3_nt: TGCAGTGCTAGAGACCCCGGGTTCGAGCAGTACTTC

clone_size: many
v_call: TRBV28
d_call: TRBD1
j_call: TRBJ2-4
cdr3_aa: CASSPPGTVNIQYF
cdr3_nt: TGTGCCAGCAGTCCCCCCGGGACAGTGAACATTCAGTACTTC

clone_size: -
v_call: TRBV28
d_call: -
j_call: TRBJ2-7
cdr3_aa: CASSLEHNYEQYF
cdr3_nt: TGTGCCAGCAGTTTAGAACATAATTACGAGCAGTACTTC

clone_size: many
v_call: TRBV5-1
d_call: TRBD1
j_call: TRBJ1-2
cdr3_aa: CASSQPGQGSPGYTF
cdr3_nt: TGCGCCAGCAGCCAACCAGGACAGGGCAGTCCTGGCTACACCTTC

clone_size: many
v_call: TRBV7-9
d_call: -
j_call: TRBJ1-1
cdr3_aa: CASTRVGTEAFF
cdr3_nt: TGTGCCAGCACCCGGGTCGGCACTGAAGCTTTCTTT

clone_size: -
v_call: TRBV30
d_call: TRBD2
j_call: TRBJ2-2
cdr3_aa: CAWSRFSGENTGELFF
cdr3_nt: TGTGCCTGGAGCCGATTTAGCGGGGAGAACACCGGGGAGCTGTTTTTT

clone_size: many
v_call: TRBV20-1
d_call: TRBD1
j_call: TRBJ1-2
cdr3_aa: CSAREAGTGVVGYTF
cdr3_nt: TGCAGTGCTAGAGAGGCCGGGACAGGGGTGGTTGGCTACACCTTC

clone_size: many
v_call: TRBV2
d_call: TRBD2
j_call: TRBJ2-7
cdr3_aa: CASSPLAGETYEQYF
cdr3_nt: TGTGCCAGCAGTCCTTTAGCGGGAGAGACCTACGAGCAGTACTTC

clone_size: many
v_call: TRBV19
d_call: TRBD1
j_call: TRBJ1-2
cdr3_aa: CASSASTGLYGYTF
cdr3_nt: TGTGCCAGTAGCGCCTCGACAGGGCTCTATGGCTACACCTTC

clone_size: many
v_call: TRBV13
d_call: TRBD2
j_call: TRBJ2-2
cdr3_aa: CASSLAGLADTGELFF
cdr3_nt: TGTGCCAGCAGCTTAGCGGGACTAGCAGACACCGGGGAGCTGTTTTTT